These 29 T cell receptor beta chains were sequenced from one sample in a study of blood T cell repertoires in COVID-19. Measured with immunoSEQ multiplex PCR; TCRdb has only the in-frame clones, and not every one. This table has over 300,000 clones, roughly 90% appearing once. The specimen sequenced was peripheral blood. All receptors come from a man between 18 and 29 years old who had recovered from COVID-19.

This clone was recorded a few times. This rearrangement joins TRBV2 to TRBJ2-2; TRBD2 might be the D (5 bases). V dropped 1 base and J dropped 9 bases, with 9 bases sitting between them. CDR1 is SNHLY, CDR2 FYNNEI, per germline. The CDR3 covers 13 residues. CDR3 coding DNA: TGTGCCAGCAGTGAAGAATGGGAGCGGGAGCTGTTTTTT. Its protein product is CASSEEWERELFF.

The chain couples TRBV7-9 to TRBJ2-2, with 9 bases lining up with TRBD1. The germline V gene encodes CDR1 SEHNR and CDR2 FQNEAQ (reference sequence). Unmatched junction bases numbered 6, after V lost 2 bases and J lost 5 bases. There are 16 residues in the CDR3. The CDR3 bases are TGTGCCAGCAGCTTATCTGGGACAGGGAGGACCGGGGAGCTGTTTTTT. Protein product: CASSLSGTGRTGELFF.

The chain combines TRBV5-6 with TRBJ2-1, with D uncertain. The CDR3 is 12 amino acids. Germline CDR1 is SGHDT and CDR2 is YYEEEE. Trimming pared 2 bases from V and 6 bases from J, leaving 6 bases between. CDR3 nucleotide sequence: TGTGCCAGCAGCTTAAACACCAATGAGCAGTTCTTC. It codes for CASSLNTNEQFF.

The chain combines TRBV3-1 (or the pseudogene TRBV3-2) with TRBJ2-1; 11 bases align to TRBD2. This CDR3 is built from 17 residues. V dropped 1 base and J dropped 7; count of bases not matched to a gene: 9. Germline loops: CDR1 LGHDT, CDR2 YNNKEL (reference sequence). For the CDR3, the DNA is TGTGCCAGCAGCCAAGCGACTAGCGGGACCCCTGGAAATGAGCAGTTCTTC. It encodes CASSQATSGTPGNEQFF.

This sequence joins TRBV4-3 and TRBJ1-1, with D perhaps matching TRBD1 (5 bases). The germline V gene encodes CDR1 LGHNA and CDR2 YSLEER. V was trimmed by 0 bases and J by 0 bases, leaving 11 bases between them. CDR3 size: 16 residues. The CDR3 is CASSQEGRRLNTEAFF. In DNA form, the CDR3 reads TGCGCCAGCAGCCAAGAGGGGCGGCGGTTGAACACTGAAGCTTTCTTT.

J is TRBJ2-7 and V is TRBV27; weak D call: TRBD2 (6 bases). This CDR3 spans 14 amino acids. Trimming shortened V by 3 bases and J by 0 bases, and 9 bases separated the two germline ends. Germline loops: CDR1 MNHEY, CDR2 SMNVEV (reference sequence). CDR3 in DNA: TGTGCCAGCAGTTTTGCGGGGAGCTCCTACGAGCAGTACTTC. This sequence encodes CASSFAGSSYEQYF.

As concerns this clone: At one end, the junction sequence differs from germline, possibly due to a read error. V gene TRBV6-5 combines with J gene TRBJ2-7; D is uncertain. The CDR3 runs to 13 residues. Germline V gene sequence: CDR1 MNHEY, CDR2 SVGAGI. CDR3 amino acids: CASRYYSGGEQYF. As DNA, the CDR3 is TGTGCCAGCAGATACTATTCCGGCGGCGAGCAGTACTTC.

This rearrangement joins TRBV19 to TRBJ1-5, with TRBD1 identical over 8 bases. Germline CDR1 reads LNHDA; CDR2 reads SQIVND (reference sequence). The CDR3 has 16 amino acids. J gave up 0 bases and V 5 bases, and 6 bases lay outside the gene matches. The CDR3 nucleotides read TGTGCCAGTAGTTCGTGGACAGGGCTTAGCAATCAGCCCCAGCATTTT. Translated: CASSSWTGLSNQPQHF.

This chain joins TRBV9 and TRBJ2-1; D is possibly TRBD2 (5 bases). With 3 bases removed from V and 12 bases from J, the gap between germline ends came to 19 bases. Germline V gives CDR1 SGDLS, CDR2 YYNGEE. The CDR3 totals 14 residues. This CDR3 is CASSGVPGLTSQFF. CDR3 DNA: TGTGCCAGCAGCGGGGTTCCAGGACTCACGTCGCAGTTCTTC.

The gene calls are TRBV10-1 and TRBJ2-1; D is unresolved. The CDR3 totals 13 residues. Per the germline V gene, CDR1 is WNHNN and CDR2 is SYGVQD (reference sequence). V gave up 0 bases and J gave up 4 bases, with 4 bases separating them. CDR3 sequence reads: CASSESHYNEQFF. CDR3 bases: TGCGCCAGCAGTGAGTCTCATTACAATGAGCAGTTCTTC.

The CDR3 here is CASSENLAWSDTQYF. CDR3 bases: TGTGCCAGCAGTGAGAACCTTGCGTGGTCAGATACGCAGTATTTT. This rearrangement joins TRBV2 to TRBJ2-3; D unresolved. V lost 3 bases, J lost 4 bases, and 14 bases lay in between. The germline V gene encodes CDR1 SNHLY and CDR2 FYNNEI. The CDR3 is made up of 15 amino acids.

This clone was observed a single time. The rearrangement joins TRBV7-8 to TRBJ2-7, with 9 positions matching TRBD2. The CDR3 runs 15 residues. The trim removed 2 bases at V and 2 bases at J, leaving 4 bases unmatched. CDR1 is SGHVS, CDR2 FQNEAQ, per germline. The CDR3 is CASSLISGRTYEQYF. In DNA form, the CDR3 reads TGTGCCAGCAGCTTAATTAGCGGGAGAACCTACGAGCAGTACTTC.

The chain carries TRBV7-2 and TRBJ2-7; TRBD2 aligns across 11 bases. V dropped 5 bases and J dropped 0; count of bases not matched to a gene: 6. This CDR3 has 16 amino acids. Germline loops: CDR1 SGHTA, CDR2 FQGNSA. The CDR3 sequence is CASSRILAGGSYEQYF. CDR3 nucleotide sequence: TGTGCCAGCAGCAGAATCCTAGCGGGGGGCTCCTACGAGCAGTACTTC.

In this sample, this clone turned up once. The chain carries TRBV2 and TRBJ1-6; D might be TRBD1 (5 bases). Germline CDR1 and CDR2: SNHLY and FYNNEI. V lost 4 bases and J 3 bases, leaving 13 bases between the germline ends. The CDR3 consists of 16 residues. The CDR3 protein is CASSVRVKDYNSPLHF. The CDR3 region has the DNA TGTGCCAGCAGTGTCAGGGTCAAGGACTATAATTCACCCCTCCACTTT.

The CDR3 loop is CSVVPASSYNEQFF. DNA for the CDR3: TGCAGCGTTGTCCCCGCGAGCTCCTACAATGAGCAGTTCTTC. The J gene is TRBJ2-1, the V gene TRBV29-1; D gene ambiguous. Germline V gene lookup returns CDR1 SQVTM and CDR2 ANQGSEA. This CDR3 spans 14 amino acids. Deletions cut 4 bases from V and 0 bases from J, with 10 bases between.

CDR3 sequence: CASIIRDRVHSPLHF. The CDR3 nucleotides read TGTGCCAGCATCATACGCGACAGGGTGCATTCACCCCTCCACTTT. The chain recombines TRBV6-5 with TRBJ1-6; 7 bases are a match to TRBD1. Germline values: CDR1 MNHEY, CDR2 SVGAGI. The CDR3 has 15 amino acids. V dropped 7 bases and J dropped 8; count of bases not matched to a gene: 11.

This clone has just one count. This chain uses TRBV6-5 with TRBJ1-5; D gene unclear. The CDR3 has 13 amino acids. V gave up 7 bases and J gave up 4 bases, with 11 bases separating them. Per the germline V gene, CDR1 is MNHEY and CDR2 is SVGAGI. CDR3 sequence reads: CASTLSTNQPQHF. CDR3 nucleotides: TGTGCCAGCACCCTTAGCACGAATCAGCCCCAGCATTTT.

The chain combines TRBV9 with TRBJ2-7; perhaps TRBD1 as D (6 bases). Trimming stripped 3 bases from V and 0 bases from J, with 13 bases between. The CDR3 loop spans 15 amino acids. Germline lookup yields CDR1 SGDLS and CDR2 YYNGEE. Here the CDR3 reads CASSAGQTHSYEQYF. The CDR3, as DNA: TGTGCCAGCAGCGCCGGACAGACACACTCCTACGAGCAGTACTTC.

CDR3 loop: CASRLAAPSYNEQFF. DNA of the CDR3: TGCGCCAGCAGGCTAGCTGCCCCTTCCTACAATGAGCAGTTCTTC. The rearrangement joins TRBV10-2 to TRBJ2-1; possibly TRBD2 for D (5 bases). The V gene's germline CDR1 is WSHSY and CDR2 SAAADI. V shed 6 bases and J shed 1 base, with 13 bases lying between them. The CDR3 consists of 15 residues.

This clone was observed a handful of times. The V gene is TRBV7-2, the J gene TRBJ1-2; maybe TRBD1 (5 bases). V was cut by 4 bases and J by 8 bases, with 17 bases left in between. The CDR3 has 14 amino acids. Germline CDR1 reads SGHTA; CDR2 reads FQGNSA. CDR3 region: CASSSWTPTQGYTF. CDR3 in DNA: TGTGCCAGCAGCTCTTGGACACCAACCCAGGGCTACACCTTC.

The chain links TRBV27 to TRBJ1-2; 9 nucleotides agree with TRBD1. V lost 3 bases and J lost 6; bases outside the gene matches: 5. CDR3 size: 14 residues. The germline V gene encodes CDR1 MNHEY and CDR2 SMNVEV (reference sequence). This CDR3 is CASSFDRGRNGYTF. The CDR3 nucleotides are TGTGCCAGCAGTTTTGACAGGGGGAGGAATGGCTACACCTTC.

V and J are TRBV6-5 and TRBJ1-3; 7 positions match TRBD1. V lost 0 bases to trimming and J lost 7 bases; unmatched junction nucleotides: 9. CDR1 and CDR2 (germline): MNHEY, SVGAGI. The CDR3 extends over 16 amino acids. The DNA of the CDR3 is TGTGCCAGCAGTTACTCTTACAGGGGATCCCCGAACACCATATATTTT. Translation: CASSYSYRGSPNTIYF.

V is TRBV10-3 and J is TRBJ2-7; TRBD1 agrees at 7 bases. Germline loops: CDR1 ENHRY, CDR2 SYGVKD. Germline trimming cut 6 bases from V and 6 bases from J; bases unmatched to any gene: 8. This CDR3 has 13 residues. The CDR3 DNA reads TGTGCCATCAGGGGGACAGCTTGGCCCGAGCAGTACTTC. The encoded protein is CAIRGTAWPEQYF.

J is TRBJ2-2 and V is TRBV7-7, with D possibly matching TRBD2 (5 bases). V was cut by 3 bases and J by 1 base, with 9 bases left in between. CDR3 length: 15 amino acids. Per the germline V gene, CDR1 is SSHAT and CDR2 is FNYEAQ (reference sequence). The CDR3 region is CASSFKAGNTGELFF. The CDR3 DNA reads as TGTGCCAGCAGCTTTAAGGCGGGGAACACCGGGGAGCTGTTTTTT.

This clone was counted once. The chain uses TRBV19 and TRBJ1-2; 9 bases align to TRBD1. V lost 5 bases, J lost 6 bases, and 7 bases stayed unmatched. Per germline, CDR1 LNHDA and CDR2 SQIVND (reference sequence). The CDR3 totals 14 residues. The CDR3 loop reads CASSGGTGKDGYTF. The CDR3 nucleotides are TGTGCCAGTAGTGGCGGGACAGGGAAGGATGGCTACACCTTC. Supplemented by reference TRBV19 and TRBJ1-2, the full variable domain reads DGGITQSPKYLFRKEGQNVTLSCEQNLNHDAMYWYRQDPGQGLRLIYYSQIVNDFQKGDIAEGYSVSREKKESFPLTVTSAQKNPTAFYLCASSGGTGKDGYTFGSGTRLTVV.

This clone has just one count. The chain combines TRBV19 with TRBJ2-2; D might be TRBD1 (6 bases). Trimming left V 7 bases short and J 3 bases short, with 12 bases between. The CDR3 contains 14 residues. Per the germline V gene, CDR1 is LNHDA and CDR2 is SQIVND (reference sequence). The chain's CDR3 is CASTAGVYTGELFF. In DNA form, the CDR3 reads TGTGCCAGTACCGCAGGGGTATACACCGGGGAGCTGTTTTTT.

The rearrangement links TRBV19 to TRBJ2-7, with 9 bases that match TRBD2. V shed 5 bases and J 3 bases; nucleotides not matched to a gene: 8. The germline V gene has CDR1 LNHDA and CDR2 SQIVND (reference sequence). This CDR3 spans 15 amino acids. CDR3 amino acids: CASSAGTSRFYEQYF. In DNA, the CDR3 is TGTGCCAGTAGTGCCGGGACTAGCAGATTCTACGAGCAGTACTTC.

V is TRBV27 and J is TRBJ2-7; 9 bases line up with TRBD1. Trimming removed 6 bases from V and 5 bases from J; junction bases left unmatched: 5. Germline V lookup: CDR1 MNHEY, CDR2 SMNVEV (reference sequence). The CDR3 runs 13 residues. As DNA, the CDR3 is TGTGCCAGCAGGGACAGGGGTAGCAACGAGCAGTACTTC. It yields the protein CASRDRGSNEQYF.

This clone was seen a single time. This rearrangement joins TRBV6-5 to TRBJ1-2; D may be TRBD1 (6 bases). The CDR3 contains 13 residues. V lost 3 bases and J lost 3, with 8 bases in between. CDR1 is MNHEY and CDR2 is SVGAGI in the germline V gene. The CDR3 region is CASSYTGHYGYTF. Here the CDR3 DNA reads TGTGCCAGCAGTTATACAGGGCACTATGGCTACACCTTC.